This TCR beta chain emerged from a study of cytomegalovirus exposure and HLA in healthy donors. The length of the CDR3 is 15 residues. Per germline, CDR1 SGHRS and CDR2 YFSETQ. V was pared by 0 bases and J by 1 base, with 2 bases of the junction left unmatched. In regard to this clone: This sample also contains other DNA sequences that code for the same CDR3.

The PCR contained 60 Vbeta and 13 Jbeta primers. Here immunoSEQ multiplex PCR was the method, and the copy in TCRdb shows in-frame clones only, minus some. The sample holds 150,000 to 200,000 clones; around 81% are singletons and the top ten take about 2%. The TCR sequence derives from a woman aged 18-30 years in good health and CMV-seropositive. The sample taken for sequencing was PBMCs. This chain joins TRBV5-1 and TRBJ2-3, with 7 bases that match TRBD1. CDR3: CASSLGQGGTDTQYF. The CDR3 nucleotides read TGCGCCAGCAGCTTGGGTCAGGGGGGCACAGATACGCAGTATTTT.